This T cell receptor beta chain was observed in a study of cytomegalovirus exposure and HLA in healthy donors. Healthy bone marrow donors made up the donors. Study results and caveats: Solely CMV serostatus was available to characterize immune exposure. Common viral pathogens seemed, in a later analysis, to connect with several of the most significant clusters.

On this clone: Its antigen is currently unknown.

The V end lost 5 bases, the J end lost 0 bases, and 16 bases lay between the germline ends. The germline CDR1 and CDR2 sequences are MNHEY and SMNVEV (reference sequence). The CDR3 spans 17 residues. Primers for the PCR totalled 60 Vbeta and 13 Jbeta. Produced via immunoSEQ multiplex PCR; TCRdb's table is partial and in-frame only. There are some 190,000 clones in the sample; 82% occur only once, and 1.5% lies in the top ten. The sequence derives from a middle-aged man in good health and CMV-seronegative. Sequenced material: PBMCs. The chain employs TRBV27 and TRBJ1-4; D is perhaps TRBD1 (5 bases). The DNA of the CDR3 is TGTGCCAGCAGTCCTCGATTAGGGGCGACAACTAATGAAAAACTGTTTTTT. It yields the protein CASSPRLGATTNEKLFF.